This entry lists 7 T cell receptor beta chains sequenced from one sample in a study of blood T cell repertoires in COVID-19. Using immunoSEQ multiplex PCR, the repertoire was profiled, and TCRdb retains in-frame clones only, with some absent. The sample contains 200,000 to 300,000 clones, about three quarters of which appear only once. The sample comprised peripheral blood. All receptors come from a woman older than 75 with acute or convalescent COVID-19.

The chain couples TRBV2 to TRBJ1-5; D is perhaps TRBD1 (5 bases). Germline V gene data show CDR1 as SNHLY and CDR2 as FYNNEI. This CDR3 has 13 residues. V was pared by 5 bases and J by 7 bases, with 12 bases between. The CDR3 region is CASSLPAGQPQHF. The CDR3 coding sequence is TGTGCCAGCAGTCTCCCCGCAGGGCAGCCCCAGCATTTT.

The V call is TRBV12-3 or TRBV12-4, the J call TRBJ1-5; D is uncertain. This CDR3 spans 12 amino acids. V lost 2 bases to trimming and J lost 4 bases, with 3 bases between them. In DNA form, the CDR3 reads TGTGCCAGCAGTTTACAAAATCAGCCCCAGCATTTT. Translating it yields CASSLQNQPQHF.

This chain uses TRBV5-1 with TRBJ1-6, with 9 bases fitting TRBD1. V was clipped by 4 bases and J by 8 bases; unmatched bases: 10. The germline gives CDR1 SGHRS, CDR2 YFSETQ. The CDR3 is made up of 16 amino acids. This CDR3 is CASSQGQGPAHSPLHF. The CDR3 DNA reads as TGCGCCAGCAGCCAAGGACAGGGGCCAGCGCATTCACCCCTCCACTTT.

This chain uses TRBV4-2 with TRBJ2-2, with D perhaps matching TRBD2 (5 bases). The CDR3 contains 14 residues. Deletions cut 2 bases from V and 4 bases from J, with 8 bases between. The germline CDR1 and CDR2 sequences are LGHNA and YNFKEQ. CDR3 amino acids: CASSQIGSTGELFF. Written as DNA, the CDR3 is TGTGCCAGCAGCCAAATAGGGAGCACCGGGGAGCTGTTTTTT.

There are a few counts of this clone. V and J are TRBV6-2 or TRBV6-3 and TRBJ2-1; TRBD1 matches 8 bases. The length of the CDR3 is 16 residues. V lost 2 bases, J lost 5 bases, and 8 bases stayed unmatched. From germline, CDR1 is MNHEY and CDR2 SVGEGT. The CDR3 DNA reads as TGTGCCAGCAGTTACAGCCGGACAGGGTCCAACAATGAGCAGTTCTTC. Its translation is CASSYSRTGSNNEQFF.

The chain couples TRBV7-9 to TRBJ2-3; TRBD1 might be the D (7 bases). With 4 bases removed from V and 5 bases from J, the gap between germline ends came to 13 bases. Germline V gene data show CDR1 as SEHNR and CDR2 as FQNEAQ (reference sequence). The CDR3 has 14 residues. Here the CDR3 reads CASSSQGGIDTQYF. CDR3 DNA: TGTGCCAGCAGCTCTCAGGGGGGTATAGATACGCAGTATTTT.

In DNA, the CDR3 is TGTGCCAGCGCTAGCGGCGAGACCCAGTACTTC. As protein: CASASGETQYF. The genes are TRBV7-2 and TRBJ2-5; 7 bases agree with TRBD2. Per germline, CDR1 SGHTA and CDR2 FQGNSA. The CDR3 sequence is 11 residues long. V lost 8 bases and J lost 5; bases outside the gene matches: 2.